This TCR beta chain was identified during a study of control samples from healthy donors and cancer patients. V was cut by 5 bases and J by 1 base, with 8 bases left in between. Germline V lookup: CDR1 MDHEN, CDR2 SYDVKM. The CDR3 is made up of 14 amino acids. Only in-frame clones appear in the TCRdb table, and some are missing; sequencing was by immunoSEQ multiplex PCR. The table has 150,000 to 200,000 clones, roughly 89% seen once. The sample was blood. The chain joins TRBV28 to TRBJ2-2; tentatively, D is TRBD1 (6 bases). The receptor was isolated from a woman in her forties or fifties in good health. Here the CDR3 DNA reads TGTGCCAGCAGTATGGGACAGAACACCGGGGAGCTGTTTTTT. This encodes CASSMGQNTGELFF.